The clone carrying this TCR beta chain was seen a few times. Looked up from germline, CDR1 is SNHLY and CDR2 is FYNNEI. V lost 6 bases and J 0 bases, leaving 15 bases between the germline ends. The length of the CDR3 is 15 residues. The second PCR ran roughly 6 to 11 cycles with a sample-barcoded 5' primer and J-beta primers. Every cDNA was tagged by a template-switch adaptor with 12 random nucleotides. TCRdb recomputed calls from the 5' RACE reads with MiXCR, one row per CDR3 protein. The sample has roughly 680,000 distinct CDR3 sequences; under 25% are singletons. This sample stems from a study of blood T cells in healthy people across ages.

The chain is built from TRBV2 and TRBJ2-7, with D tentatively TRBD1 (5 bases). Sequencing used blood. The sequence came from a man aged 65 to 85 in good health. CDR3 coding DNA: TGTGCCAGCAGACCCCCGCCCGACAGCTCCTACGAGCAGTACTTC. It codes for CASRPPPDSSYEQYF.